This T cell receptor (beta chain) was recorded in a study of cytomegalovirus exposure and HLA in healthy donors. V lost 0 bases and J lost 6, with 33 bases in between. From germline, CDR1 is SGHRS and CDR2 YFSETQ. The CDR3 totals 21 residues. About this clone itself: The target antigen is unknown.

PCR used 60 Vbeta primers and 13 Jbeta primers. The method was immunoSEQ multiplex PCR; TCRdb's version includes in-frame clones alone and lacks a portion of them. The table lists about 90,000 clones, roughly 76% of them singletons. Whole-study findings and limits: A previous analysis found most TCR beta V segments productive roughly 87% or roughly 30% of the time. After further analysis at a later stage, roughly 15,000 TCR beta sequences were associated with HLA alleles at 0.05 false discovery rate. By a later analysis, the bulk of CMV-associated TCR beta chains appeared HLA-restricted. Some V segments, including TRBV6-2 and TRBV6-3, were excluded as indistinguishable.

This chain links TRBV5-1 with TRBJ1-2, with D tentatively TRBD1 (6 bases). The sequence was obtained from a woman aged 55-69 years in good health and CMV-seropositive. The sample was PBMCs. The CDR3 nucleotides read TGCGCCAGCAGCTTGGCGCCTACCACAGGGCACGGAGCGAGAGGGGGTGATGGCTACACCTTC. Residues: CASSLAPTTGHGARGGDGYTF.